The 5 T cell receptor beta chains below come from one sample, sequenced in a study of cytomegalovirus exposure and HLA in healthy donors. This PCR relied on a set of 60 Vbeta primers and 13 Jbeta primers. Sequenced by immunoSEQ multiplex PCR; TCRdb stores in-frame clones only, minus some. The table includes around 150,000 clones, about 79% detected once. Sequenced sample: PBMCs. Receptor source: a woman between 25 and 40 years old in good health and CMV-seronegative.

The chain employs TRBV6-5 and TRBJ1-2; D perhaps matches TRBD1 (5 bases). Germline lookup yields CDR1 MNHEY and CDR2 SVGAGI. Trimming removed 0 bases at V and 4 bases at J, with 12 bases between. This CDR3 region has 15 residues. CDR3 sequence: CASSYSGGTGYGYTF. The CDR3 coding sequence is TGTGCCAGCAGTTACTCGGGGGGAACCGGCTATGGCTACACCTTC.

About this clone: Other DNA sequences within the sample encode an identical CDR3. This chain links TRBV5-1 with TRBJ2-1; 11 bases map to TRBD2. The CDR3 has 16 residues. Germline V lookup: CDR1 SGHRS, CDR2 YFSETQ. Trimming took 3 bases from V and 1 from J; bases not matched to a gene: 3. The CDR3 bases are TGCGCCAGCAGCTCCTTAGCGGGGGGGTCCTACAATGAGCAGTTCTTC. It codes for CASSSLAGGSYNEQFF.

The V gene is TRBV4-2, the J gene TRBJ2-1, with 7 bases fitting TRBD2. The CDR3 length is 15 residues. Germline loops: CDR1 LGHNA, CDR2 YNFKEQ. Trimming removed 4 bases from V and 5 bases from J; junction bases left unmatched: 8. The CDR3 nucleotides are TGTGCCAGCAGCCCGACGTTGCGGGGGAACAATGAGCAGTTCTTC. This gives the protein CASSPTLRGNNEQFF.

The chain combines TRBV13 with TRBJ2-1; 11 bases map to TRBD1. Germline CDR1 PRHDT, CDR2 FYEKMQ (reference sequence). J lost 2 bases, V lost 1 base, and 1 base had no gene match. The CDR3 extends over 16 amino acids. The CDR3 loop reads CASSLEGQGAYNEQFF. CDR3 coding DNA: TGTGCCAGCAGCTTAGAGGGACAGGGGGCCTACAATGAGCAGTTCTTC.

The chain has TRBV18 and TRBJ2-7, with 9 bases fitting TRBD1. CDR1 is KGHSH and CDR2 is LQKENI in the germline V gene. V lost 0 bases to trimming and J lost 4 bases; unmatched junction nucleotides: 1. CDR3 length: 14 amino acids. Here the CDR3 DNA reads TGTGCCAGCTCACCACCAGGGACAGGGTACGAGCAGTACTTC. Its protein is CASSPPGTGYEQYF. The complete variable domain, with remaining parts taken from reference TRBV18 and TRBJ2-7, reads NAGVMQNPRHLVRRRGQEARLRCSPMKGHSHVYWYRQLPEEGLKFMVYLQKENIIDESGMPKERFSAEFPKEGPSILRIQQVVRGDSAAYFCASSPPGTGYEQYFGPGTRLTVT.